One and the same sample provided the 31 T cell receptor beta chains below, sequenced in a study of T cell repertoires in cytomegalovirus infection. TCRdb reprocessed the reads via MiXCR and lists one record per CDR3 protein. The sample gives some 110,000 distinct CDR3 sequences, roughly a tenth of which show up once; around a third is in the top ten. No antigen has been identified for these receptors. Material for sequencing was PBMCs, sequenced either directly or after in vitro stimulation (not recorded which). All receptors come from a human donor in good health (CMV status not recorded). Some clones in this sample may be carry-over from other donors' samples.

This clonotype has a count of ten or more. The J gene is TRBJ2-7, the V gene TRBV4-1; TRBD2 agrees at 12 bases. Trimming took 0 bases from V and 4 from J; bases not matched to a gene: 1. The CDR3 is made up of 15 amino acids. The germline V gene encodes CDR1 MGHRA and CDR2 YSYEKL. The CDR3 here is CASSQETSGSYEQYF. DNA for the CDR3: TGCGCCAGCAGCCAAGAGACTAGCGGGAGTTACGAGCAGTACTTC.

This clonotype was detected a few times. The J gene is TRBJ1-1, the V gene TRBV6-2 or TRBV6-3, with D possibly being TRBD1 (6 bases). The CDR3 spans 14 residues. The germline gives CDR1 MNHEY, CDR2 SVGEGT. V shed 5 bases and J shed 5 bases, with 15 bases lying between them. The CDR3 reads CASSNRARVTEAFF. In nucleotides, the CDR3 is TGTGCCAGCAGTAACAGGGCACGGGTGACTGAAGCTTTCTTT.

In its sample, this clonotype was seen many times. V gene TRBV28 combines with J gene TRBJ2-7, with 7 bases matching TRBD2. There are 16 residues in the CDR3. Germline trimming cut 5 bases from V and 2 bases from J; bases unmatched to any gene: 12. The germline V gene encodes CDR1 MDHEN and CDR2 SYDVKM. CDR3 sequence reads: CASSPRGWEGTYEQYF. The CDR3 DNA follows: TGTGCCAGCAGTCCCCGAGGGTGGGAGGGGACCTACGAGCAGTACTTC.

This clonotype was seen a few times. The chain joins TRBV4-1 to TRBJ2-4; D call uncertain. This CDR3 has 16 residues. V lost 0 bases and J lost 0, with 9 bases in between. Per germline, CDR1 MGHRA and CDR2 YSYEKL. CDR3 DNA: TGCGCCAGCAGCCAAGAGGGTCCGGGAGCCAAAAACATTCAGTACTTC. Protein sequence: CASSQEGPGAKNIQYF.

This clonotype came up many times. In nucleotides, the CDR3 is TGTGCCAGCAGCGGTACGGGGGGGCTACACGCTTTCTTT. This gives the protein CASSGTGGLHAFF. J is TRBJ1-1 and V is TRBV11-2, with D possibly TRBD1 on 6 matching bases. The CDR3 runs 13 residues. Germline V lookup: CDR1 SGHAT, CDR2 FQNNGV. V shed 5 bases and J shed 11 bases, with 18 bases lying between them.

This clonotype appeared many times. The chain has TRBV7-2 and TRBJ2-3; D remains ambiguous. The V gene lost 2 bases and the J gene lost 5 bases, with 11 bases spanning the gap. The CDR3 is 14 residues long. Germline V gene data show CDR1 as SGHTA and CDR2 as FQGNSA. In DNA form, the CDR3 reads TGTGCCAGCAGCTTATATGACCAAGGAGATACGCAGTATTTT. It specifies CASSLYDQGDTQYF. Combining the CDR3 with reference TRBV7-2 and TRBJ2-3 gives the whole variable domain GAGVSQSPSNKVTEKGKDVELRCDPISGHTALYWYRQSLGQGLEFLIYFQGNSAPDKSGLPSDRFSAERTGGSVSTLTIQRTQQEDSAVYLCASSLYDQGDTQYFGPGTRLTVL.

The sample holds a few counts of this clonotype. CDR3 amino acids: CASARTGSLNTIYF. CDR3 coding DNA: TGTGCCAGCGCCAGGACAGGGAGCCTCAACACCATATATTTT. The chain carries TRBV2 and TRBJ1-3; TRBD1 matches 8 bases. Germline-derived CDR1 and CDR2 are SNHLY and FYNNEI. With 8 bases clipped from V and 7 bases from J, the junction kept 10 bases outside the gene matches. The CDR3 spans 14 residues.

This clonotype was recorded a few times. This rearrangement joins TRBV19 to TRBJ2-1; no clear D gene. Germline CDR1 LNHDA, CDR2 SQIVND (reference sequence). This CDR3 contains 15 residues. V was trimmed by 2 bases and J by 5 bases, leaving 13 bases between them. The CDR3 coding sequence is TGTGCCAGTAGTATAAGGCGTACTCGGGACAATGAGCAGTTCTTC. This codes for CASSIRRTRDNEQFF.

In its sample, this clonotype was seen a few times. This chain joins TRBV7-2 and TRBJ1-1; tentative D call: TRBD1 (5 bases). Germline CDR1 SGHTA, CDR2 FQGNSA. V was clipped by 1 base and J by 4 bases, with 13 bases between them. The CDR3 totals 15 residues. The CDR3 DNA follows: TGTGCCAGCAGCTTAGTCCTGGGGGTTGGCACTGAAGCTTTCTTT. Protein: CASSLVLGVGTEAFF.

This clonotype was observed many times. In DNA, the CDR3 is TGTGCCAGCAGCTTAGGTCCAGCGGGAGTACGCCCAGATACGCAGTATTTT. It codes for CASSLGPAGVRPDTQYF. V usage is TRBV7-2 and J usage is TRBJ2-3, with TRBD2 identical over 8 bases. J gave up 4 bases and V 1 base, and 10 bases lay outside the gene matches. The CDR3 contains 17 residues. Germline V gene lookup returns CDR1 SGHTA and CDR2 FQGNSA.

This clonotype was seen only a few times. The chain has TRBV7-8 and TRBJ2-3; 12 bases fit TRBD2. The ends lost 5 bases at V and 0 bases at J; junction bases unmatched: 6. The V gene's germline CDR1 is SGHVS and CDR2 FQNEAQ. This CDR3 has 17 amino acids. CDR3 residues: CASSPGTSGFSTDTQYF. CDR3 bases: TGTGCCAGCAGCCCCGGGACTAGCGGGTTTAGCACAGATACGCAGTATTTT.

The V gene is TRBV6-5, the J gene TRBJ2-2; D call uncertain. Trimming left V 8 bases short and J 5 bases short, with 15 bases between. The CDR3 extends over 14 amino acids. Germline assignment: CDR1 MNHEY and CDR2 SVGAGI. CDR3 sequence: CASRSVGETGELFF. The DNA of the CDR3 is TGTGCCAGCCGTTCGGTTGGGGAAACCGGGGAGCTGTTTTTT.

This clonotype was recorded a few times. The chain's CDR3 is CSAGSTPGTSVDEQFF. CDR3 nucleotides: TGCAGTGCTGGTAGTACACCCGGGACTAGCGTCGATGAGCAGTTCTTC. The chain links TRBV20-1 to TRBJ2-1; 10 bases are shared with TRBD2. The V gene end was trimmed by 5 bases and the J gene end by 8 bases; junction bases not matched to a gene: 15. The CDR3 is made up of 16 amino acids. From germline, CDR1 is DFQATT and CDR2 SNEGSKA (reference sequence).

This chain connects TRBV20-1 to TRBJ2-3, with TRBD1 matching 8 bases. CDR3 length equals 19 residues. Losses at the gene ends were 4 bases for V and 4 bases for J; bases not matched to a gene: 22. Germline V gene data show CDR1 as DFQATT and CDR2 as SNEGSKA (reference sequence). CDR3 in amino acids: CSATDINLRGRGVPDTQYF. The CDR3 DNA reads TGCAGTGCTACAGACATCAACCTCAGGGGGCGTGGAGTACCAGATACGCAGTATTTT.

J is TRBJ2-3 and V is TRBV7-2; D gene unclear. CDR1 and CDR2 (germline): SGHTA, FQGNSA. CDR3 length: 15 residues. V lost 1 base, J lost 0 bases, and 8 bases lay in between. The CDR3 bases are TGTGCCAGCAGCTTAGGGGGTCCAAGCACAGATACGCAGTATTTT. It translates to CASSLGGPSTDTQYF. Filled out from reference TRBV7-2 and TRBJ2-3, the complete variable domain reads GAGVSQSPSNKVTEKGKDVELRCDPISGHTALYWYRQSLGQGLEFLIYFQGNSAPDKSGLPSDRFSAERTGGSVSTLTIQRTQQEDSAVYLCASSLGGPSTDTQYFGPGTRLTVL.

This clonotype was seen repeatedly, ten times or more. The chain carries TRBV19 and TRBJ2-3; 13 positions agree with TRBD2. V was pared by 4 bases and J by 5 bases, with 9 bases of the junction left unmatched. The CDR3 covers 17 residues. Germline V gives CDR1 LNHDA, CDR2 SQIVND (reference sequence). CDR3 DNA: TGTGCCAGTAGTAGATCAGGACTAGCGGGAGATGGAGATACGCAGTATTTT. Protein: CASSRSGLAGDGDTQYF.

This clonotype was recorded many times. The V call is TRBV6-8, the J call TRBJ1-3, with no clear D. Between the trimmed V and J ends, which lost 8 bases and 2 bases, there was a span of 7 bases. This CDR3 region has 12 residues. Germline values: CDR1 MNHGY, CDR2 SAAAGT. CDR3 DNA sequence: TGTGCCAGCCGGAACACTGGAAACACCATATATTTT. It translates to CASRNTGNTIYF.

V and J are TRBV6-8 and TRBJ2-2; no reliable D call. V lost 6 bases and J 0 bases, leaving 14 bases between the germline ends. The CDR3 runs to 16 residues. CDR1 MNHGY and CDR2 SAAAGT come from the germline V gene. For the CDR3, the DNA is TGTGCCAGCAGATATCGACAAGGCGCGAACACCGGGGAGCTGTTTTTT. Its translation is CASRYRQGANTGELFF.

This clonotype appeared many times. The chain uses TRBV12-3 or TRBV12-4 and TRBJ2-2, with no clear D. The CDR3 runs 16 residues. The V end was cut by 3 bases, the J end by 3 bases, with 14 bases between. Written as DNA, the CDR3 is TGTGCCAGCAGTTTCTTAAGCCTACGGGACACCGGGGAGCTGTTTTTT. This sequence encodes CASSFLSLRDTGELFF.

This clonotype has more than one count but fewer than ten. J is TRBJ1-2 and V is TRBV4-1; D is unresolved. Trimming took 4 bases from V and 8 from J, leaving 11 bases between them. In germline, CDR1 is MGHRA, CDR2 YSYEKL. This CDR3 is 12 amino acids long. The CDR3: CASSPGRVGYTF. The CDR3 DNA follows: TGCGCCAGCAGCCCCGGACGAGTGGGCTACACCTTC.

The sample holds many counts of this clonotype. The V and J genes are TRBV19 and TRBJ2-1, with D perhaps matching TRBD2 (5 bases). V was pared by 7 bases and J by 7 bases, with 20 bases between. The germline V gene has CDR1 LNHDA and CDR2 SQIVND (reference sequence). The CDR3 has 15 residues. The CDR3 is CASTVGVLVGNEQFF. CDR3 sequence (DNA): TGTGCCAGTACCGTCGGGGTCCTAGTGGGGAATGAGCAGTTCTTC. Full variable domain (remainder filled in from reference TRBV19 and TRBJ2-1): DGGITQSPKYLFRKEGQNVTLSCEQNLNHDAMYWYRQDPGQGLRLIYYSQIVNDFQKGDIAEGYSVSREKKESFPLTVTSAQKNPTAFYLCASTVGVLVGNEQFFGPGTRLTVL.

The chain couples TRBV2 to TRBJ1-1; D remains unclear. This CDR3 has 13 residues. Trimming removed 6 bases from V and 1 base from J, with 9 bases in between. Per germline, CDR1 SNHLY and CDR2 FYNNEI. The CDR3 bases are TGTGCCAGCAGGAAAAACCCGAACACTGAAGCTTTCTTT. Encoded protein: CASRKNPNTEAFF.

This clonotype occurred many times. This chain joins TRBV12-3 or TRBV12-4 and TRBJ1-6, with 9 bases lining up with TRBD1. V trimming: 6 bases; J trimming: 7 bases; junction bases outside the gene matches: 7. The CDR3 extends over 15 amino acids. The CDR3 loop reads CASREGTGRNSPLHF. DNA of the CDR3: TGTGCCAGCAGGGAGGGGACAGGGAGAAATTCACCCCTCCACTTT.

In its sample, this clonotype was seen many times. The CDR3 loop reads CASSSGTSGRPEQYF. CDR3 coding DNA: TGTGCCAGCAGCTCTGGGACTAGCGGGAGGCCCGAGCAGTACTTC. The chain is built from TRBV11-2 and TRBJ2-7; 15 nucleotides align to TRBD2. CDR3 size: 15 residues. Germline lookup yields CDR1 SGHAT and CDR2 FQNNGV. J gave up 6 bases and V 4 bases, and 4 bases lay outside the gene matches.

The V call is TRBV6-5, the J call TRBJ2-7; D possibly corresponds to TRBD2 (5 bases). The germline gives CDR1 MNHEY, CDR2 SVGAGI. This CDR3 comprises 17 residues. The ends were cut back, 0 bases at V and 2 bases at J, with 17 bases in the middle. This CDR3 is CASSYSMFEGVAYEQYF. The CDR3 coding sequence is TGTGCCAGCAGTTACTCCATGTTTGAGGGCGTTGCCTACGAGCAGTACTTC.

The chain recombines TRBV3-1 with TRBJ1-2; 7 positions agree with TRBD1. V was pared by 2 bases and J by 3 bases, with 6 bases of the junction left unmatched. Germline V lookup: CDR1 LGHDT, CDR2 YNNKEL (reference sequence). The length of the CDR3 is 15 residues. CDR3 in amino acids: CASSQLDRVDYGYTF. In nucleotides, the CDR3 is TGTGCCAGCAGCCAACTTGACAGGGTTGACTATGGCTACACCTTC.

This clonotype has at least ten counts. The chain has TRBV7-2 and TRBJ1-1; no clear D. Germline loops: CDR1 SGHTA, CDR2 FQGNSA. Trimming stripped 3 bases from V and 0 bases from J, with 8 bases between. This CDR3 comprises 14 residues. CDR3 in DNA: TGTGCCAGCAGCTTCGGGGTGGTGAACACTGAAGCTTTCTTT. It specifies CASSFGVVNTEAFF.

The chain uses TRBV19 and TRBJ1-6; a possible D gene is TRBD1 (6 bases). V was cut by 4 bases and J by 9 bases, with 16 bases left in between. The CDR3 extends over 15 amino acids. Germline V gene lookup returns CDR1 LNHDA and CDR2 SQIVND (reference sequence). The CDR3 nucleotides read TGTGCCAGTAGTACCAACGGACAGACGGCTTCACCCCTCCACTTT. This gives the protein CASSTNGQTASPLHF.

The table lists this clonotype with many counts. The chain combines TRBV4-1 with TRBJ2-1; D possibly uses TRBD1 or TRBD2 (5 bases each). The CDR3 spans 16 residues. Germline loops: CDR1 MGHRA, CDR2 YSYEKL. Trimming pared 0 bases from V and 4 bases from J, leaving 13 bases between. The CDR3 loop is CASSQDRDGQYNEQFF. For the CDR3, the DNA is TGCGCCAGCAGCCAAGATCGGGACGGACAATACAATGAGCAGTTCTTC.

This clonotype was seen a few times. This chain joins TRBV2 and TRBJ1-2; D remains unclear. The germline V gene encodes CDR1 SNHLY and CDR2 FYNNEI. V was trimmed by 4 bases and J by 5 bases, leaving 14 bases between them. This CDR3 spans 14 amino acids. This CDR3 reads CASSVLGNEYGYTF. The CDR3 bases are TGTGCCAGCAGTGTTTTAGGGAATGAGTATGGCTACACCTTC.

This clonotype was observed at least ten times. The CDR3 DNA follows: TGTGCCAGCAGCCTGACCCTAGGGGGGGACACTGAAGCTTTCTTT. Translation gives CASSLTLGGDTEAFF. The J gene is TRBJ1-1, the V gene TRBV5-4, with D perhaps matching TRBD1 (6 bases). V dropped 4 bases and J dropped 3 bases, with 16 bases sitting between them. CDR1 is SGHNT and CDR2 is YYREEE in the germline V gene (reference sequence). The length of the CDR3 is 15 residues.